The rows below give T cell receptor beta chains drawn from one sample of a study of blood T cells in healthy people across ages. TCRdb re-derived calls from the 5' RACE reads in MiXCR, one entry per CDR3 protein. The sample has approximately 850,000 distinct CDR3 sequences; around 42% are singletons. Sequenced input: blood. The receptors derive from a man between 60 and 75 years old in good health. Each CDR3 is given with its conserved first and last residue. Each record gives: clone size, J gene, V gene, CDR3 protein. Expanded clones are given a class, and other clones once, few, many or no size at all.

few | TRBJ2-5 | TRBV4-3 | CASSQDWTVGETQYF
few | TRBJ2-1 | TRBV7-2 | CASSLESGASYNEQFF
. | TRBJ2-3 | TRBV4-1 | CASSQDVLLSPIPTDTQYF
few | TRBJ2-5 | TRBV5-1 | CASSGLAGGPQETQYF
. | TRBJ1-1 | TRBV9 | CASSVSPATEAFF
once | TRBJ2-5 | TRBV10-3 | CAIRSSTGDRSETQYF
. | TRBJ2-1 | TRBV10-3 | CAISAGTGQYNEQFF
. | TRBJ2-7 | TRBV10-3 | CAISERGSGGQRRYEQYF
many | TRBJ2-3 | TRBV6-1 | CASSEGQGDTDTQYF
few | TRBJ2-7 | TRBV4-3 | CASSPRDSVSYEQYF
. | TRBJ1-2 | TRBV27 | CASSMDSSPEGYTF
few | TRBJ2-7 | TRBV7-2 | CASSLAADPRYEQYF
few | TRBJ1-6 | TRBV7-6 | CASSLGGRANSPLHF
. | TRBJ1-4 | TRBV20-1 | CSAIRGNQKLFF
. | TRBJ2-2 | TRBV6-6 | CASSYTAGRTGELFF
. | TRBJ2-5 | TRBV7-3 | CASSPGVTSGAYQETQYF
. | TRBJ2-3 | TRBV15 | CATSRVLAGGTDTQYF
. | . | TRBV6-5 | CASIQRQGVTYEQYF
few | TRBJ1-1 | TRBV7-2 | CASSPWGGSNTEAFF
. | TRBJ2-1 | TRBV29-1 | CCARGSGDEQFF
. | TRBJ2-7 | TRBV4-3 | CASSQVLGAYEQYF
. | . | TRBV7-2 | CASSLLISIQETQFF
. | TRBJ2-1 | TRBV18 | CASSPTGTSGSEQFF